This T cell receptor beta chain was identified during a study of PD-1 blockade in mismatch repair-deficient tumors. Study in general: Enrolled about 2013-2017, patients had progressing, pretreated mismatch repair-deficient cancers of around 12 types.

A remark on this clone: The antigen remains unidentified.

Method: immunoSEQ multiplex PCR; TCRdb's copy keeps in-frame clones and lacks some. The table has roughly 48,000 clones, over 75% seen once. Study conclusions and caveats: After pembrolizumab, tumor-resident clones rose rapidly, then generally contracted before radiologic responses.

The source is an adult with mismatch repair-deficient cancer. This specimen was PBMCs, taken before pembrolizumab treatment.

The CDR3 protein is CATSRSGLAGSQETQYF. The CDR3 nucleotides read TGTGCCACCAGCAGATCAGGACTAGCGGGTTCGCAGGAGACCCAGTACTTC. V and J are TRBV15 and TRBJ2-5; 11 bases match TRBD2. The length of the CDR3 is 17 residues. J gave up 5 bases and V 2 bases, and 10 bases lay outside the gene matches. Germline V gene data show CDR1 as LNHNV and CDR2 as YYDKDF (reference sequence). Drawing the rest from reference TRBV15 and TRBJ2-5, the complete variable domain is DAMVIQNPRYQVTQFGKPVTLSCSQTLNHNVMYWYQQKSSQAPKLLFHYYDKDFNNEADTPDNFQSRRPNTSFCFLDIRSPGLGDTAMYLCATSRSGLAGSQETQYFGPGTRLLVL.